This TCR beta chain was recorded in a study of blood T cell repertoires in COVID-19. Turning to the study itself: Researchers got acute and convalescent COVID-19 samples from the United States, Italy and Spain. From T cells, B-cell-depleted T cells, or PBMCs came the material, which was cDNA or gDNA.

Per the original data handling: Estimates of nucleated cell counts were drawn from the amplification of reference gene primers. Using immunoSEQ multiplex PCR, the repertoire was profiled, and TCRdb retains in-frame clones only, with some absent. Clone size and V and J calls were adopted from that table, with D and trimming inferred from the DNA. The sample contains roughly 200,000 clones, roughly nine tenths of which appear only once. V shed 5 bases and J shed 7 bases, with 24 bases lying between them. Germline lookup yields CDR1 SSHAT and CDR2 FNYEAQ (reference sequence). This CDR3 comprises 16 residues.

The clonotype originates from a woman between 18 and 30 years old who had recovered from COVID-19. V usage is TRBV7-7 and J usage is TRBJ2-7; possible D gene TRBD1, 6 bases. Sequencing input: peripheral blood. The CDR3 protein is CASSPRDTRSVEEQYF. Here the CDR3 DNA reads TGTGCCAGCAGCCCGAGGGACACGCGTTCGGTTGAGGAGCAGTACTTC.